This TCR beta chain was recovered during a study of CD8+ T cells in alopecia areata. For the study at large: Oral tofacitinib, 5 to 10 mg twice daily, was given in an open-label trial.

Study-wide results and limits: Greater clonality was observed in lesional scalp samples, especially alopecia totalis/universalis, versus normal scalp. Researchers reported that TCR sharing among patients proved less clear than in mice, possibly HLA-linked.

cDNA prepared by RNA extraction and subsequent reverse transcription served as the template for sequencing. TCRdb's copy holds only in-frame clones and misses some; the assay was immunoSEQ multiplex PCR. The sample contains approximately 180,000 clones, approximately 65% of which appear only once. As concerns this clone: Its antigen is as yet unknown.

From germline, CDR1 is MNHEY and CDR2 SVGAGI. The germline V and J ends were trimmed by 6 bases and 8 bases, with 16 bases remaining between them. The CDR3 totals 13 residues. Peripheral blood, together with lesional scalp punch biopsies, was collected from alopecia areata patients. The chain carries TRBV6-5 and TRBJ1-2; D call uncertain. The sequence was collected from a human donor with alopecia areata. This specimen was CD8+ T cells sorted from blood, taken at week 0. DNA of the CDR3: TGTGCCAGCAGAGGGCCTATCTTGAGGGGCTACACCTTC. It yields the protein CASRGPILRGYTF.